Detailed here is one T cell receptor beta chain. Germline CDR1 is SGHRS and CDR2 is YFSETQ. V was shortened by 4 bases and J by 7 bases, with 8 bases between the two germline ends. This CDR3 comprises 11 residues. This sample stems from a study of cytomegalovirus exposure and HLA in healthy donors. Primers included in the PCR were 60 Vbeta and 13 Jbeta primers. The assay was immunoSEQ multiplex PCR, and TCRdb's table has in-frame clones only and misses some. The sample yields some 120,000 clones, about 70% seen once. This TCR was recovered from a woman under 40 in good health and CMV-seronegative. Material for sequencing was PBMCs. The V gene is TRBV5-1, the J gene TRBJ1-2; D gene unclear. The CDR3 nucleotides are TGCGCCAGCAGCCCGACTCGTGGCTACACCTTC. It translates to CASSPTRGYTF.